These 10 T cell receptor beta chains came from one sample sequenced in a study of neoadjuvant anti-PD-1 for oral cavity cancer. The protocol was immunoSEQ multiplex PCR, while the TCRdb copy is restricted to in-frame clones and leaves out a portion. The data hold some 15,000 clones, with 76% observed a single time. Time point specified: after neoadjuvant nivolumab, at surgical resection. The material was PBMCs, obtained after nivolumab (anti-PD-1) treatment. The source is a person aged 35-79 years with oral cavity squamous cell carcinoma.

V is TRBV16 and J is TRBJ1-1; D might be TRBD1 (5 bases). CDR3 size: 12 residues. V was trimmed by 4 bases and J by 7 bases, leaving 10 bases between them. Germline V lookup: CDR1 KGHSY, CDR2 FQNENV. The CDR3 DNA reads TGTGCCAGCAGCCCTCGGGGGTATGAAGCTTTCTTT. This encodes CASSPRGYEAFF.

This rearrangement joins TRBV4-1 to TRBJ1-5; D uncertain. Germline V gene sequence: CDR1 MGHRA, CDR2 YSYEKL. This CDR3 region has 18 residues. Trimming removed 0 bases at V and 4 bases at J, with 19 bases between. CDR3 protein: CASSQDMVRARRNQPQHF. CDR3 DNA sequence: TGCGCCAGCAGCCAAGATATGGTACGAGCGAGGCGGAATCAGCCCCAGCATTTT.

The chain recombines TRBV18 with TRBJ1-1; no clear D gene. The germline CDR1 and CDR2 sequences are KGHSH and LQKENI. The CDR3 length is 12 residues. V was clipped by 9 bases and J by 1 base, with 9 bases between them. CDR3 amino acids: CASTIQNTEAFF. As DNA, the CDR3 is TGTGCCAGTACTATCCAGAACACTGAAGCTTTCTTT.

The chain joins TRBV25-1 to TRBJ2-1, with D unclear. CDR3 length: 11 amino acids. Deletions cut 4 bases from V and 10 bases from J, with 8 bases between. Germline V gene sequence: CDR1 MGHDK, CDR2 SYGVNS. This CDR3 reads CASSALSEQFF. In DNA form, the CDR3 reads TGTGCCAGCAGTGCCCTTAGCGAGCAGTTCTTC.

The chain recombines TRBV27 with TRBJ1-1; perhaps TRBD1 as D (5 bases). This CDR3 has 14 amino acids. Germline V gene data show CDR1 as MNHEY and CDR2 as SMNVEV (reference sequence). V lost 0 bases, J lost 4 bases, and 9 bases lay in between. DNA of the CDR3: TGTGCCAGCAGTTTATCGTGGGGGGGCACTGAAGCTTTCTTT. Its translation is CASSLSWGGTEAFF.

The chain is built from TRBV2 and TRBJ2-1; 9 nucleotides match TRBD2. Germline V gene sequence: CDR1 SNHLY, CDR2 FYNNEI. CDR3 size: 15 residues. With V trimmed by 5 bases and J by 9 bases, 11 bases remained unmatched. For the CDR3, the DNA is TGTGCCAGCAGTCCTCTTGGGAGCGGGGGGCGTGAGCAGTTCTTC. Protein sequence: CASSPLGSGGREQFF.

This clone is a singleton in its sample. The chain combines TRBV6-1 with TRBJ1-1, with D perhaps TRBD1 (5 bases). CDR1 and CDR2 (germline): MNHNS, SASEGT. This CDR3 has 14 residues. Between the trimmed V and J ends, which lost 3 bases and 5 bases, there was a span of 13 bases. The CDR3 DNA follows: TGTGCCAGCAGTGAGAGTGGGGCGCAGACTGAAGCTTTCTTT. Residues: CASSESGAQTEAFF.

CDR3: CASSPPWDTTSYNEQFF. CDR3 bases: TGTGCCAGCAGCCCTCCGTGGGACACCACCTCCTACAATGAGCAGTTCTTC. The chain is built from TRBV5-5 and TRBJ2-1, with D possibly being TRBD1 (6 bases). The length of the CDR3 is 17 residues. Germline assignment: CDR1 SGHKS and CDR2 YYEKEE (reference sequence). V lost 4 bases to trimming and J lost 0 bases, with 17 bases between them.

The sample holds a few counts of this clone. The gene calls are TRBV6-1 and TRBJ1-2; D remains unclear. Trimming left V 5 bases short and J 8 bases short, with 9 bases between. Germline CDR1 and CDR2: MNHNS and SASEGT. The CDR3 length is 11 residues. In DNA, the CDR3 is TGTGCCAGCAGTCTAGACACGGGCTACACCTTC. Amino acids: CASSLDTGYTF.

This CDR3 reads CASSSRTSGIYETQYF. CDR3 DNA sequence: TGTGCCAGCAGCTCCAGGACTAGCGGGATATACGAGACCCAGTACTTC. This rearrangement joins TRBV9 to TRBJ2-5; 12 positions match TRBD2. The CDR3 runs to 16 residues. Trimming cost V 4 bases and J 5 bases; bases outside gene matches: 9. The germline V gene has CDR1 SGDLS and CDR2 YYNGEE.